The present T cell receptor (beta chain) was sequenced within a study of HIV-infected patients and healthy controls. By share, this clonotype counts as medium-sized. Its antigen remains unidentified. CDR3 length equals 13 residues. Germline V gene data show CDR1 as MRHNA and CDR2 as SNTAGT. V shed 8 bases and J 2 bases; nucleotides not matched to a gene: 1. All unsorted peripheral T cells were captured because whole blood was used without fractionation. Whole-study results and caveats: HIV-infected patients and controls differed significantly in mean usage of eight alpha and eight beta V genes. Healthy controls carried many MAIT alpha-chain CDR3s, while HIV+ repertoires had few. Compared with controls, mean Gini indices were significantly raised in HIV-infected repertoires, possibly indicating oligoclonality.

cDNA was made from around 0.5 ug RNA using alpha and beta constant primers. Using multiplexing indices, alpha and beta chain libraries were generated apart by chain-specific third strand synthesis. The library had 12-nucleotide molecular identifiers formed by two random hexamers joined together. TCRdb called the 5' RACE reads again in MiXCR, with one record for every CDR3 protein. The top ten hold just over 8% of the sample, which has about 15,000 distinct CDR3 sequences, roughly 7.6% seen once. The chain couples TRBV6-4 to TRBJ2-3, with 10 bases identical to TRBD1. This sequence originates from an adult in good health. Sequenced material: blood. The CDR3 sequence: CASGTGDTDTQYF. The CDR3, as DNA: TGTGCCAGCGGGACAGGGGACACAGATACGCAGTATTTT.